This entry lists 10 T cell receptor beta chains sequenced from one sample in a study of T-cell memory formation after mild COVID-19. From the 5' RACE reads, TCRdb called clonotypes with MiXCR, one entry per CDR3 protein. The sample lists just under 150,000 distinct CDR3 sequences, over 6% occurring once. The specimen sequenced was PBMCs or a T cell subset sorted from them (not recorded which). The receptors were gathered from an adult woman who had mild COVID-19 (a few samples of this study predate the infection). Cell type and time point are not known.

This clonotype was observed many times. The CDR3 nucleotides read TGTGCCAGCAGTTCACAGGGGAGCAATCAGCCCCAGCATTTT. This sequence encodes CASSSQGSNQPQHF. The J gene is TRBJ1-5, the V gene TRBV12-3 or TRBV12-4; TRBD1 matches at 7 bases. The CDR3 spans 14 residues. The trim removed 4 bases at V and 1 base at J, leaving 1 base unmatched.

This clonotype was seen more than once but under ten times. V usage is TRBV7-9 and J usage is TRBJ1-6; D is undetermined. Germline V gives CDR1 SEHNR, CDR2 FQNEAQ (reference sequence). V lost 5 bases, J lost 2 bases, and 13 bases lay in between. The CDR3 covers 16 residues. The CDR3 bases are TGTGCCAGCAGCGATGGAAACAAGCCCTATAATTCACCCCTCCACTTT. Translated, it gives CASSDGNKPYNSPLHF.

The table lists this clonotype with a count of one. Here the CDR3 DNA reads TGTGCCAGCAGCGCACAGGGGGCGGGCGTCCTCTACGAGCAGTACTTC. Its translation: CASSAQGAGVLYEQYF. This rearrangement joins TRBV7-3 to TRBJ2-7, with 9 bases lining up with TRBD1. The junction had 11 bases not matched to a gene; V was cut back by 5 bases and J by 3 bases. The germline V gene has CDR1 SGHTA and CDR2 FQGTGA. This CDR3 has 16 residues.

The CDR3: CASGRTDTQYF. CDR3 nucleotides: TGTGCCAGCGGACGCACAGATACGCAGTATTTT. V is TRBV12-3 or TRBV12-4 and J is TRBJ2-3, with D unclear. Between the trimmed V and J ends, which lost 8 bases and 1 base, there was a span of 4 bases. The CDR3 extends over 11 amino acids.

This chain connects TRBV12-3 or TRBV12-4 to TRBJ2-1; the D is unclear. CDR3 size: 15 residues. Trimming stripped 5 bases from V and 0 bases from J, with 11 bases between. CDR3: CASSPRRTSYNEQFF. The CDR3 coding sequence is TGTGCCAGCAGTCCCCGACGGACCTCCTACAATGAGCAGTTCTTC.

This clonotype has a count of ten or more. The rearrangement joins TRBV24-1 to TRBJ2-1; 7 nucleotides line up with TRBD1. V was pared by 4 bases and J by 2 bases, with 7 bases of the junction left unmatched. The CDR3 is 16 amino acids. Per germline, CDR1 KGHDR and CDR2 SFDVKD. CDR3 bases: TGTGCCACCAGTGACACCGGGACAGCGACCTACAATGAGCAGTTCTTC. It yields the protein CATSDTGTATYNEQFF.

This clonotype was counted ten times or more. V is TRBV20-1 and J is TRBJ2-1, with 8 bases aligning to TRBD1. Germline-derived CDR1 and CDR2 are DFQATT and SNEGSKA (reference sequence). There are 13 residues in the CDR3. V shed 1 base, J shed 9 bases, and the junction held 5 bases outside the gene matches. The CDR3 bases are TGCAGTGCTAGAGGGACAGGGTACGGTGAGCAGTTCTTC. It specifies CSARGTGYGEQFF.

This clonotype was recorded at least ten times. The V gene is TRBV7-2, the J gene TRBJ2-7, with D uncertain. Trimming removed 4 bases from V and 4 bases from J, with 11 bases in between. From germline, CDR1 is SGHTA and CDR2 FQGNSA. CDR3 length: 13 amino acids. The CDR3 is CASSYLTPYEQYF. Here the CDR3 DNA reads TGTGCCAGCAGCTACTTGACACCTTACGAGCAGTACTTC. Together with reference TRBV7-2 and TRBJ2-7, the CDR3 gives the full variable domain: GAGVSQSPSNKVTEKGKDVELRCDPISGHTALYWYRQSLGQGLEFLIYFQGNSAPDKSGLPSDRFSAERTGGSVSTLTIQRTQQEDSAVYLCASSYLTPYEQYFGPGTRLTVT.

This clonotype showed up just a few times. This sequence joins TRBV9 and TRBJ2-5; 7 bases map to TRBD2. Germline CDR1 SGDLS, CDR2 YYNGEE. The ends lost 0 bases at V and 3 bases at J; junction bases unmatched: 5. CDR3 length: 15 amino acids. The CDR3 spells CASSVGKAGKETQYF. CDR3 DNA sequence: TGTGCCAGCAGCGTAGGAAAAGCGGGGAAAGAGACCCAGTACTTC.

In its sample, this clonotype was seen a few times. The CDR3 nucleotides are TGTGCCAGCAGCCACCGGGACAGGGGAGGAGAGCAGTACTTC. This encodes CASSHRDRGGEQYF. The genes are TRBV7-2 and TRBJ2-7; 10 bases line up with TRBD1. CDR1 is SGHTA, CDR2 FQGNSA, per germline. V shed 5 bases, J shed 7 bases, and the junction held 8 bases outside the gene matches. The CDR3 length is 14 residues.